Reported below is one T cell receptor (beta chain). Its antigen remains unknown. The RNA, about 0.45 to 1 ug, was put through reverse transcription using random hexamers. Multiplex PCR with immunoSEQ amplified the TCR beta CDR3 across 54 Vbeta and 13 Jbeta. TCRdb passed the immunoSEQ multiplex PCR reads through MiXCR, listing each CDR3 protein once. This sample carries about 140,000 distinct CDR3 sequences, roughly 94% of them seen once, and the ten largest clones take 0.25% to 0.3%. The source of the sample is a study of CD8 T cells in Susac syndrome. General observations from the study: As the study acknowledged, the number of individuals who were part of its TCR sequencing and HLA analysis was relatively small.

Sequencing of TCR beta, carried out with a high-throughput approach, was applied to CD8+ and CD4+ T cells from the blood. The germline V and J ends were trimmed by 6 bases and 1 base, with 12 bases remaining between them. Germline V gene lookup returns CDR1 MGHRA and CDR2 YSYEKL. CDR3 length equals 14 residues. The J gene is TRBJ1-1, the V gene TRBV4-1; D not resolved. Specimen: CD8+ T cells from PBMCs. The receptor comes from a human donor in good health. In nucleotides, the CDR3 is TGCGCCAGCAGTCCAGGACCGTCGAACACTGAAGCTTTCTTT. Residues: CASSPGPSNTEAFF.